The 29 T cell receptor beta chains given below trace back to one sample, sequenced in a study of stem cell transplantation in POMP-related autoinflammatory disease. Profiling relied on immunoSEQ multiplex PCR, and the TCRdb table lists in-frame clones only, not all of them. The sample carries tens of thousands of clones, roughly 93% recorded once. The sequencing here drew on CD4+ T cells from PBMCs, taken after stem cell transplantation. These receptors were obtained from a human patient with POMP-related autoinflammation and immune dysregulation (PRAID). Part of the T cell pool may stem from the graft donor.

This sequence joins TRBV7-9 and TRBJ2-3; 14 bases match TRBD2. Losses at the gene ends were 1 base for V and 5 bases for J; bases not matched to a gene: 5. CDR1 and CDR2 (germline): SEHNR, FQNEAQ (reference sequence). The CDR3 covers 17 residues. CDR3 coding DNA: TGTGCCAGCAGCTTAGGGGGACTAGCGGGAGCCGGAGATACGCAGTATTTT. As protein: CASSLGGLAGAGDTQYF.

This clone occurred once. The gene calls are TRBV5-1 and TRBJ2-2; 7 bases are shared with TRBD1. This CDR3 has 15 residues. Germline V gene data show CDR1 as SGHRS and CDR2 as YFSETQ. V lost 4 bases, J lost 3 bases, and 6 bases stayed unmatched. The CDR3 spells CASSNRDSDTGELFF. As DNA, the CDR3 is TGCGCCAGCAGCAACCGGGACAGCGACACCGGGGAGCTGTTTTTT.

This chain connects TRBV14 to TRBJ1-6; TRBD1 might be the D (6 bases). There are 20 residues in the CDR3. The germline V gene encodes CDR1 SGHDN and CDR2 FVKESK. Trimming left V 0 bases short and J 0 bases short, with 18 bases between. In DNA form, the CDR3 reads TGTGCCAGCAGCCAAGATTTTTCGGGGACAAGGAGCTCCTATAATTCACCCCTCCACTTT. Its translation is CASSQDFSGTRSSYNSPLHF.

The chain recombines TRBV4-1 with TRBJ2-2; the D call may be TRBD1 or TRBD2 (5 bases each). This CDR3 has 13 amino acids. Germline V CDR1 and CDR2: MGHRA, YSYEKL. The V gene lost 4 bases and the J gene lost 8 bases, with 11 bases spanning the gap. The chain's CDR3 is CASSRRAGGELFF. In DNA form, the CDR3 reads TGCGCCAGCAGCCGGCGGGCAGGGGGGGAGCTGTTTTTT.

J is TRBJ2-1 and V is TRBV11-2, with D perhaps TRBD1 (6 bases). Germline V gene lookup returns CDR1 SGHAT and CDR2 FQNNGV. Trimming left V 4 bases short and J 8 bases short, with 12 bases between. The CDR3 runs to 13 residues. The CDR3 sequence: CASSSNRVHEQFF. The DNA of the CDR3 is TGTGCCAGCAGCTCTAACAGGGTCCATGAGCAGTTCTTC.

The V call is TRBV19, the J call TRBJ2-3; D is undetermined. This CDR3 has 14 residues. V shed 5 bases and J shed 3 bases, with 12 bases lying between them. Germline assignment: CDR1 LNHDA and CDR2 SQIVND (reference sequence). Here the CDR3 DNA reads TGTGCCAGTAGTCCCGAAGGGCAGACAGATACGCAGTATTTT. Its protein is CASSPEGQTDTQYF.

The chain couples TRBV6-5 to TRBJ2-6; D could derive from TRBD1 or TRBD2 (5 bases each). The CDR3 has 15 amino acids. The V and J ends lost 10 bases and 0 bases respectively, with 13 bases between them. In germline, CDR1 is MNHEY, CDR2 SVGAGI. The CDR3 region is CAIQPGHSGANVLTF. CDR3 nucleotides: TGTGCCATCCAGCCGGGGCACTCTGGGGCCAACGTCCTGACTTTC.

For the CDR3, the DNA is TGTGCCAGCAGTCGGACTAGCGGTGAGCAGTTCTTC. This translates into CASSRTSGEQFF. This chain uses TRBV6-5 with TRBJ2-1; TRBD2 agrees at 10 bases. Germline CDR1 and CDR2: MNHEY and SVGAGI. The CDR3 consists of 12 residues. V lost 5 bases to trimming and J lost 9 bases; unmatched junction nucleotides: 1.

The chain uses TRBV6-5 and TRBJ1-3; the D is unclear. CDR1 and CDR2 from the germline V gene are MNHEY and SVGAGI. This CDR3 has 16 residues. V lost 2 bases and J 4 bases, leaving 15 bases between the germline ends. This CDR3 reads CASSYRLGRRGNTIYF. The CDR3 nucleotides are TGTGCCAGCAGTTACCGGCTCGGGCGACGGGGAAACACCATATATTTT.

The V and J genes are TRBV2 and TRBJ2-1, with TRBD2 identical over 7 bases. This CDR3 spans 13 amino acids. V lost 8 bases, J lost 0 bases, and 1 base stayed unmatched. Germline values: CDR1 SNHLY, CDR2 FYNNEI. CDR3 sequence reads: CASCGSSYNEQFF. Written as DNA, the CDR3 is TGTGCCAGCTGCGGGAGCTCCTACAATGAGCAGTTCTTC.

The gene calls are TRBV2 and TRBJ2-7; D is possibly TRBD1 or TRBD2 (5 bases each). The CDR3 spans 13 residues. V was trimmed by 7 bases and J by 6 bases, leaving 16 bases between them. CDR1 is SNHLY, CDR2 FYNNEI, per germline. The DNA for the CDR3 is TGTGCCAGCACCGGACTGGGGGATGGCGAGCAGTACTTC. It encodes CASTGLGDGEQYF.

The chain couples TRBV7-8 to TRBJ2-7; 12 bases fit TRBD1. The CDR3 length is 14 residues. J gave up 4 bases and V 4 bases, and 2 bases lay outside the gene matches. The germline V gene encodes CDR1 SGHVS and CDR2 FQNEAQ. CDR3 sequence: CASSWGQGAYEQYV. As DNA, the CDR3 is TGTGCCAGCAGCTGGGGACAGGGGGCTTACGAGCAGTACGTC.

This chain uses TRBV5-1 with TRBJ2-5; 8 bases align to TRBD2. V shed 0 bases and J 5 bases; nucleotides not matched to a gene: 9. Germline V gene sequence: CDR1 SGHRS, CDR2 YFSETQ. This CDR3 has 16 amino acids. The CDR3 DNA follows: TGCGCCAGCAGCTTGGCACCGGGACTAGTTGGGGAGACCCAGTACTTC. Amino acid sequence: CASSLAPGLVGETQYF.

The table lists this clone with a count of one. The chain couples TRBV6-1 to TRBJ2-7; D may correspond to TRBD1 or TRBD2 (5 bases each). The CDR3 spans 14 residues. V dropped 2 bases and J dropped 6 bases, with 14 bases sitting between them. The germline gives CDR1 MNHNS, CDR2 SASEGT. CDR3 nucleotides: TGTGCCAGCAGTGAAACCTCGAGAGGGGCCGAGCAGTACTTC. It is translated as CASSETSRGAEQYF.

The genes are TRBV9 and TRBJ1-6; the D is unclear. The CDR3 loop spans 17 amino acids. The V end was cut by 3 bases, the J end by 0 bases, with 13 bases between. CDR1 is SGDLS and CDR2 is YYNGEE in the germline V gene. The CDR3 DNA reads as TGTGCCAGCAGCGCTACAGCAAGGAGCTCCTATAATTCACCCCTCCACTTT. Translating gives CASSATARSSYNSPLHF.

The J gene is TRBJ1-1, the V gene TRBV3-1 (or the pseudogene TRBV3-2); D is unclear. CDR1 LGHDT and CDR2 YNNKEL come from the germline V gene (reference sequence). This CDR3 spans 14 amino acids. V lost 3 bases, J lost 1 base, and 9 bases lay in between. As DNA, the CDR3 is TGTGCCAGCAGCCATCTCCACACGAACACTGAAGCTTTCTTT. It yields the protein CASSHLHTNTEAFF.

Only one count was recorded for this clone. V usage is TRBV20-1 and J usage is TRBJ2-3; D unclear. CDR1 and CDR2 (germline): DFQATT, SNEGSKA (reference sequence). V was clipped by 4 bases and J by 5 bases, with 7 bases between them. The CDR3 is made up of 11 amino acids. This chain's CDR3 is CSAIRLDTQYF. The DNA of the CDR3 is TGCAGTGCTATTAGATTAGATACGCAGTATTTT.

Here the CDR3 reads CASRQDSHTGELFF. The CDR3 DNA reads as TGTGCCAGCAGACAAGACAGCCACACCGGGGAGCTGTTTTTT. The chain employs TRBV5-4 and TRBJ2-2; D might be TRBD1 (5 bases). Germline V CDR1 and CDR2: SGHNT, YYREEE (reference sequence). The CDR3 loop spans 14 amino acids. V gave up 5 bases and J gave up 3 bases, with 11 bases separating them.

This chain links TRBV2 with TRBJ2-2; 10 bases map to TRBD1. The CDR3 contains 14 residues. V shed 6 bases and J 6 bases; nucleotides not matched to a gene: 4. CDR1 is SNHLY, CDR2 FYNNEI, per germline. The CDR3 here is CASRTDRGSGELFF. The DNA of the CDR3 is TGTGCCAGCAGGACGGACAGGGGGTCCGGGGAGCTGTTTTTT.

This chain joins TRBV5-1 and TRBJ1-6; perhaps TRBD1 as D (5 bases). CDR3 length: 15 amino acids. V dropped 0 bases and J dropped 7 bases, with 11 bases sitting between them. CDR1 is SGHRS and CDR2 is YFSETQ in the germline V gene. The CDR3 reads CASSLVAGTNSPLHF. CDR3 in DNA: TGCGCCAGCAGCTTGGTCGCAGGGACCAATTCACCCCTCCACTTT.

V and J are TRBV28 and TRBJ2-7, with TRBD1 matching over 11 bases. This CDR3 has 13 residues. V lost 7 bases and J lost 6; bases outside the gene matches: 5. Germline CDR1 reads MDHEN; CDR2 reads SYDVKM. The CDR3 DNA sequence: TGTGCCAGCATCCCCGGGACAGGGGGCGAGCAGTACTTC. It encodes CASIPGTGGEQYF.

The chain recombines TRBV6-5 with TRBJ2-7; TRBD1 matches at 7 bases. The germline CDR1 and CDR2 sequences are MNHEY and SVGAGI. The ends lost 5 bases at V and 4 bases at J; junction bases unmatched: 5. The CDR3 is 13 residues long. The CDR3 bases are TGTGCCAGCAGTCCTACAGGGGTATACGAGCAGTACGTC. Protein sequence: CASSPTGVYEQYV.

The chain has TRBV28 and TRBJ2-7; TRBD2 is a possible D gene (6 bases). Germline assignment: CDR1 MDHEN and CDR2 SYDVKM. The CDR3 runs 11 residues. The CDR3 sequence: CASGRAGTFTV. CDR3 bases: TGTGCCAGCGGGCGGGCGGGGACTTTCACGGTC.

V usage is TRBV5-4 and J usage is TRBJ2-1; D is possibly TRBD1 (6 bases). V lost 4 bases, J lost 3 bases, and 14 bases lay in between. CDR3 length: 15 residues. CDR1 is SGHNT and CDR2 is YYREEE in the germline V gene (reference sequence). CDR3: CASSEYRVDYNEQFF. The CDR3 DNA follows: TGTGCCAGCAGCGAGTACAGGGTAGACTACAATGAGCAGTTCTTC.

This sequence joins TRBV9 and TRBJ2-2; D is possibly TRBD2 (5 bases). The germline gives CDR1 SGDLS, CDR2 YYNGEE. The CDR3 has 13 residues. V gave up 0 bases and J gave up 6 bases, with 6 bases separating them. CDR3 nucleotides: TGTGCCAGCAGCGTAGTGAGGGCCGGGGAGCTGTTTTTT. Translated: CASSVVRAGELFF. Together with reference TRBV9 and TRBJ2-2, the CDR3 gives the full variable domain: DSGVTQTPKHLITATGQRVTLRCSPRSGDLSVYWYQQSLDQGLQFLIQYYNGEERAKGNILERFSAQQFPDLHSELNLSSLELGDSALYFCASSVVRAGELFFGEGSRLTVL.

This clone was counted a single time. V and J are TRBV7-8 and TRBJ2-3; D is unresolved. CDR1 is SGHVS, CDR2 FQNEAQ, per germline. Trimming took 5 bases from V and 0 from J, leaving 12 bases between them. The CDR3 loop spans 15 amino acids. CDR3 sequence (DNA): TGTGCCAGCAGCGATCGGAAACCTAGCACAGATACGCAGTATTTT. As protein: CASSDRKPSTDTQYF.

As DNA, the CDR3 is TGTGCCAGCTCACCAGGAATAACTAGATTCTCCGTCACAGATACGCAGTATTTT. Translation: CASSPGITRFSVTDTQYF. The chain uses TRBV18 and TRBJ2-3, with a tentative D call TRBD2 (5 bases). The CDR3 has 18 residues. Trimming took 2 bases from V and 2 from J, leaving 20 bases between them. Germline CDR1 KGHSH, CDR2 LQKENI.

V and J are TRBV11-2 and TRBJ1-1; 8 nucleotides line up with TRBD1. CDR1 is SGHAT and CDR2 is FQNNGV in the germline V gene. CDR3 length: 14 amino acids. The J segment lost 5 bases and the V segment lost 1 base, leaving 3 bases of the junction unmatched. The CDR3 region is CASSLGRGRTEAFF. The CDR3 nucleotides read TGTGCCAGCAGCTTAGGCAGGGGGCGGACTGAAGCTTTCTTT.

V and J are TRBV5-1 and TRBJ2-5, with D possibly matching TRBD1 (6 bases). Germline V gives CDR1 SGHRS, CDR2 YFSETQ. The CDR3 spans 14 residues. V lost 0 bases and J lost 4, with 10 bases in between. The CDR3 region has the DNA TGCGCCAGCAGCTTGGTACAGGGTGGAGAGACCCAGTACTTC. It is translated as CASSLVQGGETQYF.